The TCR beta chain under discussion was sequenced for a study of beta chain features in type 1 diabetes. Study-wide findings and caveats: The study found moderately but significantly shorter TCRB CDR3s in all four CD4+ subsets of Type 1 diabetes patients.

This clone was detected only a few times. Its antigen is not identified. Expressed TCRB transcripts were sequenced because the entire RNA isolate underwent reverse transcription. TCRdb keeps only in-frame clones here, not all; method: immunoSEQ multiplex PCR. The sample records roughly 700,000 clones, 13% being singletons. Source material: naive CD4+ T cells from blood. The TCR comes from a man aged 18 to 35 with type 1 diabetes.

The CDR3 DNA follows: TGTGCCAGCAAGGGGGGCGCAGAATACGAGCAGTACTTC. Translating it yields CASKGGAEYEQYF. This chain links TRBV6-6 with TRBJ2-7, with D tentatively TRBD1 or TRBD2 (6 bases each). Germline V CDR1 and CDR2: MNHNY, SVGAGI (reference sequence). The V gene lost 7 bases and the J gene lost 4 bases, with 14 bases spanning the gap. This CDR3 contains 13 residues.